This T cell receptor (beta chain) stems from a study of T cells in Graves' hyperthyroidism and ophthalmopathy. The germline gives CDR1 DFQATT, CDR2 SNEGSKA (reference sequence). Trimming pared 3 bases from V and 3 bases from J, leaving 36 bases between. This CDR3 is built from 21 residues. This clonotype occurred many times. The CDR3 regions of TCR beta were amplified from RNA transcripts. TCR CDR3 underwent first-round RT-PCR with the HTBI primer set. TCRdb called the multiplex PCR reads again in MiXCR, with one record for every CDR3 protein. Seen here are about 420,000 distinct CDR3 sequences, 15% to 17% observed once, and the top ten hold approximately 14%.

This chain uses TRBV20-1 with TRBJ2-7, with D possibly being TRBD2 (6 bases). Sequenced: blood. This TCR was sampled from a woman under 30 with Graves' hyperthyroidism. The DNA of the CDR3 is TGCAGTGCTAGCGCCAATTTCCCAGGTCTGGGAGGACCGCTGCATTACTACGAGCAGTACTTC. The encoded protein is CSASANFPGLGGPLHYYEQYF.